The sequence of this TCR beta chain was determined in a study of T cell repertoires in cytomegalovirus infection. The wider study: TCR beta signatures that were public indicated CMV infection and matching HLA type.

MiXCR, applied by TCRdb to the reads, yields one record per CDR3 protein. The sample consists of 150,000 or so distinct CDR3 sequences, about 15% of them appearing once. Findings of the study overall: There were carriers of CMV plus the relevant HLA, and cumulative public TCR beta family frequency identified them. The ex vivo response was dominated by HLA-C-restricted CMV-specific TCR beta clonotypes.

In the case of this clonotype: Its specificity is not known.

This TCR came from a human donor in good health (CMV status not recorded). Some clones in this sample may be carry-over from other donors' samples. The sequenced sample consisted of CD8+ T cells from PBMCs.

CDR3 sequence reads: CASSLDRDRSTDTQYF. The CDR3 DNA follows: TGTGCCAGCAGCTTGGACCGGGACAGGAGCACAGATACGCAGTATTTT. J is TRBJ2-3 and V is TRBV7-8, with 8 bases lining up with TRBD1. There are 16 residues in the CDR3. The germline CDR1 and CDR2 sequences are SGHVS and FQNEAQ. The trim removed 3 bases at V and 0 bases at J, leaving 5 bases unmatched.